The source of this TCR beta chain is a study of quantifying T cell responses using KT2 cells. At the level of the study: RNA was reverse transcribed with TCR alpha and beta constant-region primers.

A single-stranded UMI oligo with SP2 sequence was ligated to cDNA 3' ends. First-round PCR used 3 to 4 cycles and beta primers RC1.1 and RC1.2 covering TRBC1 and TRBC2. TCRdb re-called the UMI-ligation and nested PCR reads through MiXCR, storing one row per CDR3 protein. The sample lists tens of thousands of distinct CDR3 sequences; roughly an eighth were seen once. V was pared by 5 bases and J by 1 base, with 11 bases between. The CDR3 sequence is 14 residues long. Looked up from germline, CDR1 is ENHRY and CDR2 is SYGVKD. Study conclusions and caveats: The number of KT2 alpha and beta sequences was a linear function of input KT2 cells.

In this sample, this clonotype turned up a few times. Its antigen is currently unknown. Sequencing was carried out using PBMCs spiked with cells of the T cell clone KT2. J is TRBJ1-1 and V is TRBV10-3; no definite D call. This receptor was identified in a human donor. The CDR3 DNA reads TGTGCCATCAGTCAACAGAACGCGAACACTGAAGCTTTCTTT. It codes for CAISQQNANTEAFF.